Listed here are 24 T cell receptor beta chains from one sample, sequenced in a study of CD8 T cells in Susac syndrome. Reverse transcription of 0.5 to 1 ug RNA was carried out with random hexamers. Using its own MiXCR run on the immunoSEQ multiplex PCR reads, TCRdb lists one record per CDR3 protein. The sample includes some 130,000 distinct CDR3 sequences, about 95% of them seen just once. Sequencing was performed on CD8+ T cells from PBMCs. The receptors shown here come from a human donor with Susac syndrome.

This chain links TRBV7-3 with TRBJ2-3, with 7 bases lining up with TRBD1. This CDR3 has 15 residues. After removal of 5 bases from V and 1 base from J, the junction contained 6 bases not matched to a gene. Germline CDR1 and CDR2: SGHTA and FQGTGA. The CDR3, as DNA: TGTGCCAGCAGCCCGACAGGGCAGGGCACAGATACGCAGTATTTT. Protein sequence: CASSPTGQGTDTQYF.

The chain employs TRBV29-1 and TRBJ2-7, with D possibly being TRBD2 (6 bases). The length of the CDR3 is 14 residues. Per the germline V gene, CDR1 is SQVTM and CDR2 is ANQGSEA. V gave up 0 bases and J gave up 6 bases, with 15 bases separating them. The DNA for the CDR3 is TGCAGCGTTGAAGATCGTGGGACTGGCCGCGAGCAGTACTTC. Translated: CSVEDRGTGREQYF.

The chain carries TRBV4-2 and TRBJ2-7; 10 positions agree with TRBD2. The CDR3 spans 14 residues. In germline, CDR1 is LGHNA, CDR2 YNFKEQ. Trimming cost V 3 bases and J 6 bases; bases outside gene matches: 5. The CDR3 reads CASSQTSGRVEQYF. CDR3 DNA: TGTGCCAGCAGCCAGACCAGCGGGAGGGTCGAGCAGTACTTC.

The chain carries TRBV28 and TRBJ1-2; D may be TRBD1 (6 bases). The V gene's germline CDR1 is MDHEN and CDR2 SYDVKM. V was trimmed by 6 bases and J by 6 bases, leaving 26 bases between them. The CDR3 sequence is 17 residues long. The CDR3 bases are TGTGCCAGCAGCGTGGGGGCGATCATGGATAGAGGCGATGGCTACACCTTC. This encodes CASSVGAIMDRGDGYTF.

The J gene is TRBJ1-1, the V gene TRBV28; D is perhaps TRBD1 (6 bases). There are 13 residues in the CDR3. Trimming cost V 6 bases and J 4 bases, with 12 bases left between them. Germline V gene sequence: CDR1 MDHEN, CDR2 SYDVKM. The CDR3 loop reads CASSHRVSTEAFF. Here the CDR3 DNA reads TGTGCCAGCAGCCACAGGGTTAGCACTGAAGCTTTCTTT.

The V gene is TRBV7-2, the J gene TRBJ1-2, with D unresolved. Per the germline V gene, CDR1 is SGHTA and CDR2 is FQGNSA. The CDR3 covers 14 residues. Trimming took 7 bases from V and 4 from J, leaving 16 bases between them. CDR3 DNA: TGTGCCAGCACCCCATCCCCAGGATCCTATGGCTACACCTTC. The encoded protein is CASTPSPGSYGYTF.

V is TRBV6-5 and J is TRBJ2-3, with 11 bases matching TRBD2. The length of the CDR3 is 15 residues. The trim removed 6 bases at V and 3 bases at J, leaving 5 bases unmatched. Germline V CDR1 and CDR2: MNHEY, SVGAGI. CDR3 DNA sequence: TGTGCCAGCAGGGGGTCTAGCGGGAGGACAGATACGCAGTATTTT. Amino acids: CASRGSSGRTDTQYF.

The CDR3 DNA sequence: TGCAGCGTTGTACAGCCCTCTGGGGCCAACGTCCTGACTTTC. The encoded protein is CSVVQPSGANVLTF. The chain joins TRBV29-1 to TRBJ2-6; D uncertain. The CDR3 consists of 14 residues. Trimming cost V 4 bases and J 0 bases, with 7 bases left between them. Germline-derived CDR1 and CDR2 are SQVTM and ANQGSEA.

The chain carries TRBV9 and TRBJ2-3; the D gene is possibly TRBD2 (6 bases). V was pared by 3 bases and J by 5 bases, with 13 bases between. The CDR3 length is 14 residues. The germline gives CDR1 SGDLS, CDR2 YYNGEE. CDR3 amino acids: CASSASGALDTQYF. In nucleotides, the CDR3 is TGTGCCAGCAGCGCCTCGGGAGCGTTAGATACGCAGTATTTT.

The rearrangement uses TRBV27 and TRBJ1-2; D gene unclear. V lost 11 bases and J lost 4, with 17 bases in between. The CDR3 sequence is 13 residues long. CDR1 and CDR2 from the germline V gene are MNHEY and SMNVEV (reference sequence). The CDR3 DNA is TGTGCCGTCAGAGGGCCGGGAGGCTATGGCTACACCTTC. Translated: CAVRGPGGYGYTF.

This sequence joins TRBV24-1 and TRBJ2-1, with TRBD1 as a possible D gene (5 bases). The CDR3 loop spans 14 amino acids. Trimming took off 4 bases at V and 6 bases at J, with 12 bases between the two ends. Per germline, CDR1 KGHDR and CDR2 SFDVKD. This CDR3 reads CATSDPRRGNEQFF. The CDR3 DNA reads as TGTGCCACCAGTGACCCCCGAAGGGGCAATGAGCAGTTCTTC.

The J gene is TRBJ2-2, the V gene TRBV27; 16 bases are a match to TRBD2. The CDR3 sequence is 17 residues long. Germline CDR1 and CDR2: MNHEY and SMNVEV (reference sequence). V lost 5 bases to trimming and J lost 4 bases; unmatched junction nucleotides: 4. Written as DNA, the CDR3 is TGTGCCAGCAGTCGGGGACTAGCGGGAGGGCCCACCGGGGAGCTGTTTTTT. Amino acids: CASSRGLAGGPTGELFF.

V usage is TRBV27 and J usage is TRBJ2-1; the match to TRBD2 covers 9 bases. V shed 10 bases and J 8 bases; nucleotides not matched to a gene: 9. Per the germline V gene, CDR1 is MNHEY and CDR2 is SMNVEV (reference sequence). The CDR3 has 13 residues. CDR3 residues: CATKREDFHEQFF. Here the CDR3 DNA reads TGTGCCACGAAGCGGGAGGACTTTCATGAGCAGTTCTTC.

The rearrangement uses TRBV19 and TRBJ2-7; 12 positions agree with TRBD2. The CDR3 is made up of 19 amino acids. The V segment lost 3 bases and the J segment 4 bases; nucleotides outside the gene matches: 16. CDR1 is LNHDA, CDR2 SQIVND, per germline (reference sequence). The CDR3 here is CASSIGGGLAGQKGYEQYF. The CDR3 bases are TGTGCCAGTAGTATTGGGGGCGGACTAGCGGGACAAAAAGGATACGAGCAGTACTTC.

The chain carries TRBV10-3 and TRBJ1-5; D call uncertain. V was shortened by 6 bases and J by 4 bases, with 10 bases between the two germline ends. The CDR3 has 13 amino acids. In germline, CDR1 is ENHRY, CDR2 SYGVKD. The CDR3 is CAIRRKRNQPQHF. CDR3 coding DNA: TGTGCCATCAGGCGCAAGAGAAATCAGCCCCAGCATTTT.

This chain's CDR3 is CASSLAGYDEQYF. The CDR3 DNA follows: TGTGCCAGCAGCTTAGCCGGGTATGACGAGCAGTACTTC. V is TRBV7-6 and J is TRBJ2-7; D unresolved. This CDR3 spans 13 amino acids. V was clipped by 0 bases and J by 5 bases, with 8 bases between them. CDR1 is SGHVS and CDR2 is FNYEAQ in the germline V gene.

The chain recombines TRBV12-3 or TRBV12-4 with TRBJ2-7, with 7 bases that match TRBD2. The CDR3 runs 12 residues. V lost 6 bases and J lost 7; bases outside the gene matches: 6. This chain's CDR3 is CASRYLAEEQYF. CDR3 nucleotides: TGTGCCAGCAGATACCTAGCGGAGGAGCAGTACTTC.

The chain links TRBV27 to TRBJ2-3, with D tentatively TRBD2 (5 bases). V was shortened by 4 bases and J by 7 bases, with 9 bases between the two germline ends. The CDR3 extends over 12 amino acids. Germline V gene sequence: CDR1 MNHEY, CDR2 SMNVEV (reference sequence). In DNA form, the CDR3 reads TGTGCCAGCAGTTCCGGACTGTATACGCAGTATTTT. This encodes CASSSGLYTQYF.

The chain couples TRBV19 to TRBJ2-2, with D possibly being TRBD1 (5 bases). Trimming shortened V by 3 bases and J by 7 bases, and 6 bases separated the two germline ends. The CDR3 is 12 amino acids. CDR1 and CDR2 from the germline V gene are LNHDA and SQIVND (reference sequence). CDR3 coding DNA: TGTGCCAGTAGTATGACAGTCGGGGAGCTGTTTTTT. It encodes CASSMTVGELFF.

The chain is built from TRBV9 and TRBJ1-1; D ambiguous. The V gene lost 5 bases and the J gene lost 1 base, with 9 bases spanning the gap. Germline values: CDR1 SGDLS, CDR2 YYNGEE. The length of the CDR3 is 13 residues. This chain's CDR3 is CASSHLRNTEAFF. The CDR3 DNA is TGTGCCAGCAGTCATTTAAGGAACACTGAAGCTTTCTTT.

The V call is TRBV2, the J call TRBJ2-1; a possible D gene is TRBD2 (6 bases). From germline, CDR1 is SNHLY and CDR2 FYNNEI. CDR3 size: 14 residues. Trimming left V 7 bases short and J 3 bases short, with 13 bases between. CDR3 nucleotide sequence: TGTGCCAGCAAGGGAGAGGACTACTACAATGAGCAGTTCTTC. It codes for CASKGEDYYNEQFF.

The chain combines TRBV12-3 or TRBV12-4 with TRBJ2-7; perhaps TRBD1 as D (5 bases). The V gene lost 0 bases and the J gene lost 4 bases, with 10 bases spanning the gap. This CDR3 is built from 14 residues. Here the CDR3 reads CASSLAGAVYEQYF. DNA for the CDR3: TGTGCCAGCAGTTTAGCTGGGGCCGTGTACGAGCAGTACTTC.

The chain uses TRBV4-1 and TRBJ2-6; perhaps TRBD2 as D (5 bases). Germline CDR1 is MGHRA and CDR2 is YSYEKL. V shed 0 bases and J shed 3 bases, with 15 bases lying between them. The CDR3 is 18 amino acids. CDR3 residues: CASSQDPIGVYGANVLTF. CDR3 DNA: TGCGCCAGCAGCCAAGACCCGATCGGGGTTTATGGGGCCAACGTCCTGACTTTC.

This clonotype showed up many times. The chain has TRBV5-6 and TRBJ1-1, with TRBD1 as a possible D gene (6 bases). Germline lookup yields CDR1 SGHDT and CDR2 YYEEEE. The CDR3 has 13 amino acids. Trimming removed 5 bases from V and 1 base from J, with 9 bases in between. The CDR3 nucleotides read TGTGCCAGCAGTTTAGGGGGGAACACTGAAGCTTTCTTT. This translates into CASSLGGNTEAFF.